The rows below give T cell receptor beta chains drawn from one sample of a study of blood T cell repertoires in COVID-19. Sequencing was performed with immunoSEQ multiplex PCR; in TCRdb, only in-frame clones are kept and a portion is missing. Of around 140,000 clones in the sample, about 80% were seen once. Sequenced input: PBMCs or T cells enriched from blood (not recorded which). The receptors derive from a man between 45 and 60 years old in a cohort exposed to, infected with or recovered from COVID-19 (not recorded which). The CDR3 runs from the conserved cysteine through the conserved F or W. The order of the fields is J gene, D gene, clone size, V gene, CDR3 DNA, CDR3 protein. A D gene is named only where the DNA matches it firmly. Size is omitted from some rows. Given values are once, few, many or a class for expanded clones.

j_call: TRBJ1-5
d_call: TRBD1
clone_size: .
v_call: TRBV27
cdr3_nt: TGTGCCAGCAGTCCCGGACAGGGTGGACAGCCCCAGCATTTT
cdr3_aa: CASSPGQGGQPQHF

j_call: TRBJ2-1
d_call: .
clone_size: .
v_call: TRBV5-5
cdr3_nt: TGTGCCAGCAGCTTGGCCTTAAATTACAATGAGCAGTTCTTC
cdr3_aa: CASSLALNYNEQFF

j_call: TRBJ2-7
d_call: TRBD2
clone_size: .
v_call: TRBV9
cdr3_nt: TGTGCCAGCAGCGTAGGCCCGGGAGGCACCTACGAGCAGTACTTC
cdr3_aa: CASSVGPGGTYEQYF

j_call: TRBJ1-2
d_call: TRBD1
clone_size: .
v_call: TRBV6-5
cdr3_nt: TGTGCCAGCCTGACAGGGGCTAACTATGGCTACACCTTC
cdr3_aa: CASLTGANYGYTF

j_call: TRBJ1-6
d_call: TRBD1
clone_size: .
v_call: TRBV12-3/TRBV12-4
cdr3_nt: TGTGCCACTCACGGACAGGGTGGTTCACCCCTCCACTTT
cdr3_aa: CATHGQGGSPLHF

j_call: TRBJ2-2
d_call: .
clone_size: .
v_call: TRBV3-1/TRBV3-2
cdr3_nt: TGTGCCAGCAGCCCCGATAGGAGCACCGGGGAGCTGTTTTTT
cdr3_aa: CASSPDRSTGELFF

j_call: TRBJ2-5
d_call: TRBD2
clone_size: .
v_call: TRBV11-3
cdr3_nt: TGTGCCAGCAGCCCCGGGACTAGCGGTACCCAAGAGACCCAGTACTTC
cdr3_aa: CASSPGTSGTQETQYF

j_call: TRBJ1-6
d_call: TRBD1
clone_size: .
v_call: TRBV2
cdr3_nt: TGTGCCAGCAGCCCTACAGGGGACAATTCACCCCTCCACTTT
cdr3_aa: CASSPTGDNSPLHF

j_call: TRBJ2-4
d_call: .
clone_size: .
v_call: TRBV30
cdr3_nt: TGTGCCTGGAGTGTACCCGGGGAAGGTGACATTCAGTACTTC
cdr3_aa: CAWSVPGEGDIQYF

j_call: TRBJ2-1
d_call: TRBD2
clone_size: .
v_call: TRBV6-5
cdr3_nt: TGTGCCAGCAGTTACGGGGCGGGAGGGCCGTCCAATGAGCAGTTCTTC
cdr3_aa: CASSYGAGGPSNEQFF

j_call: TRBJ2-1
d_call: TRBD1
clone_size: .
v_call: TRBV16
cdr3_nt: TGTGCCAGCAGCCCGGCCGGGACAGTCTACAATGAGCAGTTCTTC
cdr3_aa: CASSPAGTVYNEQFF

j_call: TRBJ1-5
d_call: .
clone_size: .
v_call: TRBV28
cdr3_nt: TGTGCCAGCAGTTTATCGGGAATGTGGCAGCCCCAGCATTTT
cdr3_aa: CASSLSGMWQPQHF

j_call: TRBJ2-7
d_call: TRBD2
clone_size: .
v_call: TRBV30
cdr3_nt: TGTGCCTGGATACGGCGGGGGGCCAACTACGAGCAGTACTTC
cdr3_aa: CAWIRRGANYEQYF

j_call: TRBJ1-5
d_call: .
clone_size: once
v_call: TRBV5-1
cdr3_nt: TGCGCCAGCAGCTTGGGGGAGAGCCAGCCCCAGCATTTT
cdr3_aa: CASSLGESQPQHF

j_call: TRBJ2-1
d_call: .
clone_size: once
v_call: TRBV3-1/TRBV3-2
cdr3_nt: TGTGCCAGCAGCCAAGAACCCACAGCTTTTTACAATGAGCAGTTCTTC
cdr3_aa: CASSQEPTAFYNEQFF

j_call: TRBJ1-2
d_call: .
clone_size: .
v_call: TRBV2
cdr3_nt: TGTGCCAGCCCCGGGCCGGCCGGGGGTAGGGGCTACACCTTC
cdr3_aa: CASPGPAGGRGYTF

j_call: TRBJ2-5
d_call: .
clone_size: .
v_call: TRBV4-1
cdr3_nt: TGCGCCAGCAGCCAAGAGGCAGGGGCGATCTTGGAGACCCAGTACTTC
cdr3_aa: CASSQEAGAILETQYF

j_call: TRBJ1-4
d_call: .
clone_size: .
v_call: TRBV28
cdr3_nt: TGTGCCAGCAGTTTACAGGGGCTTGCAACTAATGAAAAACTGTTTTTT
cdr3_aa: CASSLQGLATNEKLFF

j_call: TRBJ1-6
d_call: .
clone_size: .
v_call: TRBV30
cdr3_nt: TGTGCCTGGAGAGCGGGATCCTATAATTCACCCCTCCACTTT
cdr3_aa: CAWRAGSYNSPLHF

j_call: TRBJ2-1
d_call: .
clone_size: .
v_call: TRBV4-3
cdr3_nt: TGCGCCAGCAGCCAAGACGGGAGCTCCTACAATGAGCAGTTCTTC
cdr3_aa: CASSQDGSSYNEQFF

j_call: TRBJ2-7
d_call: TRBD2
clone_size: .
v_call: TRBV27
cdr3_nt: TGTGCCAGCCAAAGAGTAAGCGGGGGGACTTACGAGCAGTACTTC
cdr3_aa: CASQRVSGGTYEQYF

j_call: TRBJ1-3
d_call: .
clone_size: .
v_call: TRBV30
cdr3_nt: TGTGCCTGGAGTGTAGGGGCTCCCTCTGGAAACACCATATATTTT
cdr3_aa: CAWSVGAPSGNTIYF

j_call: TRBJ1-4
d_call: .
clone_size: .
v_call: TRBV7-6
cdr3_nt: TGTGCCAGCAGCTCCCCCGGGGGATTGAGTGAAAAACTGTTTTTT
cdr3_aa: CASSSPGGLSEKLFF

j_call: TRBJ2-7
d_call: TRBD1
clone_size: .
v_call: TRBV6-1
cdr3_nt: TGTGCCAGCAGTGACGGGACAGGGCGATACGAGCAGTACTTC
cdr3_aa: CASSDGTGRYEQYF